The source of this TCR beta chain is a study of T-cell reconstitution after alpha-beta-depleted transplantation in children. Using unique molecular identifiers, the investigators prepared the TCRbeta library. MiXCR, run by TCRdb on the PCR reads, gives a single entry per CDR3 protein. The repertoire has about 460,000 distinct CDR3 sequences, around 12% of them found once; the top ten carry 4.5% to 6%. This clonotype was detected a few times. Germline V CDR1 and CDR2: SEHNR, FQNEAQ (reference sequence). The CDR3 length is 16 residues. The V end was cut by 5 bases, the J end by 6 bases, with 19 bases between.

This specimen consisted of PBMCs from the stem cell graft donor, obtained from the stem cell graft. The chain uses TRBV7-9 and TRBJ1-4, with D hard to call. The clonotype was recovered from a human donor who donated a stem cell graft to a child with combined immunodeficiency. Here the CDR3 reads CASSRISSGVDEKLFF. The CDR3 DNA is TGTGCCAGCAGCCGTATAAGTTCTGGGGTGGATGAAAAACTGTTTTTT.